This TCR beta chain was captured in a study of CD8 T cells in ankylosing spondylitis. Overall study results and limits: Significant enrichment of disease-linked clones was reportedly seen in matched ankylosing spondylitis synovial fluid. Relatively scarce in peripheral blood, disease-linked clones were CD8+. Within ankylosing spondylitis blood, a TCR beta motif made up of under 10 highly homologous variants appeared to be characteristic.

Construction of TCR beta libraries was performed using quantitative 5'-RACE with molecular barcodes. TCRdb used MiXCR to reprocess the 5' RACE reads, holding one entry per CDR3 protein. The sample records more than 250,000 distinct CDR3 sequences, 7% to 9% being singletons. On this clonotype: Its target is not known.

V shed 1 base and J shed 2 bases, with 5 bases lying between them. The CDR3 has 13 residues. Germline values: CDR1 SGDLS, CDR2 YYNGEE. The sample was blood, either unsorted or a sorted T cell fraction (not recorded which). The clonotype originates from a male donor with ankylosing spondylitis. The V gene is TRBV9, the J gene TRBJ2-3; no definite D call. CDR3 nucleotides: TGTGCCAGCAGCGTACCACACACAGATACGCAGTATTTT. It encodes CASSVPHTDTQYF.